This T cell receptor beta chain appears in the sequencing data of a study of response to subunit inactivated influenza vaccine. The study, taken as a whole, reports: The authors put forward the suggestion that each seasonal influenza vaccination may bring in only a limited number of new T cells.

CDR1 SGHTA and CDR2 FQGNSA come from the germline V gene. The CDR3 loop spans 14 amino acids. A word on this clonotype: What it recognizes is unknown. A junction boundary mismatches the germline segment, possibly from a read error.

TCRdb passed the RT-PCR reads through MiXCR, listing each CDR3 protein once. The sample lists more than 600,000 distinct CDR3 sequences; around 18% were seen once. The source material was PBMCs from blood, sampled 4 to 6 days after vaccination. The rearrangement uses TRBV7-2 and TRBJ2-7, with TRBD2 identical over 11 bases. The clonotype originates from a man aged 50 to 59 who received an inactivated influenza vaccine. The CDR3 sequence: CGSSNSGRGGEQYF. Written as DNA, the CDR3 is TGTGGCAGCAGCAATAGCGGGAGGGGCGGAGAGCAGTACTTC.